The sequence of this T cell receptor (beta chain) was determined in a study of cytomegalovirus exposure and HLA in healthy donors. Broader study findings: TCR beta sequences numbering around 15,000 were associated with HLA alleles at 0.05 false discovery rate in a later analysis.

Germline CDR1 is SEHNR and CDR2 is FQNEAQ (reference sequence). This CDR3 spans 12 amino acids. Trimming stripped 1 base from V and 5 bases from J, with 5 bases between. Use of 60 Vbeta and 13 Jbeta primers characterized the PCR. Profiling relied on immunoSEQ multiplex PCR, and the TCRdb table lists in-frame clones only, not all of them. The table has under 150,000 clones, more than 80% seen once. As for this clone: Its antigen is undetermined.

The receptor's source is a woman in her twenties or thirties in good health and CMV-seropositive. The V and J genes are TRBV7-9 and TRBJ2-5; D gene unclear. Input material: PBMCs. CDR3 nucleotide sequence: TGTGCCAGCAGCTTAGTCGGGGAGACCCAGTACTTC. It specifies CASSLVGETQYF.